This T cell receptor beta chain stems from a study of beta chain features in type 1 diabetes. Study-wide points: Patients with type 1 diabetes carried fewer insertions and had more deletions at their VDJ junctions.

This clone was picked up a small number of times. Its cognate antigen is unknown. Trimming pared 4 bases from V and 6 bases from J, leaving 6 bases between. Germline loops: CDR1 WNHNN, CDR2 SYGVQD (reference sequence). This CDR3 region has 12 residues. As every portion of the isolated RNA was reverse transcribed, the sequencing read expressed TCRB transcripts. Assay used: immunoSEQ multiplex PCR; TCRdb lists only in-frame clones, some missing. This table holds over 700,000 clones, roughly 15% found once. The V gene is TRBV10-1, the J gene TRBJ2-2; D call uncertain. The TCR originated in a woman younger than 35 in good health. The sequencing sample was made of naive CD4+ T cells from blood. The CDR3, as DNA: TGCGCCAGCAGTGCCCAGGCCGGGGAGCTGTTTTTT. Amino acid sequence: CASSAQAGELFF.